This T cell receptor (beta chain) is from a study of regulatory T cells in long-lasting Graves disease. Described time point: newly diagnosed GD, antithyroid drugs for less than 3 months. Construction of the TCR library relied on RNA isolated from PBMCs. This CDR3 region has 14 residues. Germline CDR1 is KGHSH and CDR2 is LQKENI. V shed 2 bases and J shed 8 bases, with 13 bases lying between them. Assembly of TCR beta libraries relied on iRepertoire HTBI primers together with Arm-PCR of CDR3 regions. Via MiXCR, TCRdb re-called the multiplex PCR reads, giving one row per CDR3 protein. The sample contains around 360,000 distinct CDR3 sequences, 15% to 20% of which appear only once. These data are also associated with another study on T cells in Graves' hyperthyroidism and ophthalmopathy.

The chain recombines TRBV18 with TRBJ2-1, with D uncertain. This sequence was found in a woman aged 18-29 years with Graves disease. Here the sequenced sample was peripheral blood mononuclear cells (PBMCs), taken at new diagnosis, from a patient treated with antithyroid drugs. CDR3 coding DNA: TGTGCCAGCTCACCAGATACTGCGGAGCATGAGCAGTTCTTC. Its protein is CASSPDTAEHEQFF.